This TCR beta chain was sequenced for a study of early T cells in non-severe SARS-CoV-2 infection. Study summary: Unsorted whole blood bulk RNA was sequenced, with unpaired chains.

TCRdb fed the 5' RACE reads into MiXCR, producing one record per CDR3 protein. The sample yields roughly 60,000 distinct CDR3 sequences, roughly 13% seen once. This CDR3 is built from 15 residues. CDR1 MNHNY and CDR2 SVGAGI come from the germline V gene (reference sequence). V was shortened by 7 bases and J by 0 bases, with 13 bases between the two germline ends. The TCR was taken from an adult who was a healthcare worker with PCR-confirmed SARS-CoV-2 infection or an uninfected control (not recorded which). This chain joins TRBV6-6 and TRBJ1-5; D possibly corresponds to TRBD1 (6 bases). What was sequenced was whole blood. The CDR3 DNA reads TGTGCCAGCACCCACTGGGACATTAGCAATCAGCCCCAGCATTTT. This codes for CASTHWDISNQPQHF.